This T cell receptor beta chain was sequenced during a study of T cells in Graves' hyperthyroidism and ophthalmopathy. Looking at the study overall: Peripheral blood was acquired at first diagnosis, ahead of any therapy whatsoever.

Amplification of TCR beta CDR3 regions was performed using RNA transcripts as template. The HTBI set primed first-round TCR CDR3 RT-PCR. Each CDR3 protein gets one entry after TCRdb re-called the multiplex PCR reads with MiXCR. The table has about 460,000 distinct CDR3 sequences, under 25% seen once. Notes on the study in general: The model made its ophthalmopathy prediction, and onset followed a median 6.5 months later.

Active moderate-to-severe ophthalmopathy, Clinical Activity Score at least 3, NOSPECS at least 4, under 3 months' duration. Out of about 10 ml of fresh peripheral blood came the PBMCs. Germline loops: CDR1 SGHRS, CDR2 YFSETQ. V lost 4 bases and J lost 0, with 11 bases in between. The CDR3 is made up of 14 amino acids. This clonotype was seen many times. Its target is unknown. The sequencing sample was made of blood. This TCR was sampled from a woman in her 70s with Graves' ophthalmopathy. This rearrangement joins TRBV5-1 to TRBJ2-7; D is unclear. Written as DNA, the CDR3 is TGCGCCAGCAGCCCTGGACGGACCTCCTACGAGCAGTACTTC. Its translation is CASSPGRTSYEQYF.